The clone carrying this T cell receptor (beta chain) appeared many times. The data derive from a study of identical twins. In TCRdb, the 5' RACE reads were re-called with MiXCR into one record per CDR3 protein. The sample includes fewer than 650,000 distinct CDR3 sequences, roughly 7.1% of them seen just once. Healthy Caucasians alone served as donors. The V and J ends lost 2 bases and 4 bases respectively, with 14 bases between them. The CDR3 extends over 15 amino acids. The same sample was also used in a study of yellow fever vaccine responses in identical twins.

The material sequenced was PBMCs. The gene calls are TRBV12-3 or TRBV12-4 and TRBJ2-5, with D perhaps assigned TRBD1 or TRBD2 (5 bases each). This TCR derives from a woman in her late teens or twenties in good health. Here the CDR3 DNA reads TGTGCCAGCAGTTTAAGCGGACACCTTCCAGAGACCCAGTACTTC. This sequence encodes CASSLSGHLPETQYF.